This T cell receptor (beta chain) was sequenced for a study of neoadjuvant anti-PD-1 for oral cavity cancer. Stage II-IVA oral cavity squamous cell carcinoma was new and untreated by systemic or radiation therapy. The CDR3 spans 13 residues. Germline lookup yields CDR1 MNHNY and CDR2 SVGAGI (reference sequence). V gave up 5 bases and J gave up 4 bases, with 10 bases separating them. Assay used: immunoSEQ multiplex PCR; TCRdb lists only in-frame clones, some missing. The data hold some 71,000 clones, with around 82% observed a single time. The genes are TRBV6-6 and TRBJ2-3; no clear D gene. The TCR comes from a person aged 35-79 years with oral cavity squamous cell carcinoma. The sequencing used PBMCs, collected before nivolumab (anti-PD-1) treatment. The DNA of the CDR3 is TGTGCCAGCAGTACTTGGAGCCCAGATACGCAGTATTTT. Translating gives CASSTWSPDTQYF.